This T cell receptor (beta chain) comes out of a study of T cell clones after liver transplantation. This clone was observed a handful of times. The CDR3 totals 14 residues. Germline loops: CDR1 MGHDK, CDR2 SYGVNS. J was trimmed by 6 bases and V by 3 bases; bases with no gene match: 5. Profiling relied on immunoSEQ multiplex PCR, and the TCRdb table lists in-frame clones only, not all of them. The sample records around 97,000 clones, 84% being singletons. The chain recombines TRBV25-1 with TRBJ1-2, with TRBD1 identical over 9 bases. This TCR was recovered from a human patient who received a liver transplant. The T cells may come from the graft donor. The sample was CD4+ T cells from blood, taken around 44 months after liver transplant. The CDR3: CASSDPGTGNGYTF. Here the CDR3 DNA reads TGTGCCAGCAGTGACCCCGGGACAGGGAATGGCTACACCTTC.